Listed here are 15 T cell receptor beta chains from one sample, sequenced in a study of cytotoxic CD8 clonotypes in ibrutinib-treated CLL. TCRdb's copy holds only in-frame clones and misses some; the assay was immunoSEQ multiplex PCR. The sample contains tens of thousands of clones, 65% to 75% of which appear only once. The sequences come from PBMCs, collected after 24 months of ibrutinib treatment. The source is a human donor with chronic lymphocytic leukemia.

The CDR3 protein is CASSIGQGRGQPQHF. The CDR3 region has the DNA TGTGCCAGTAGTATTGGACAGGGCCGGGGGCAGCCCCAGCATTTT. The chain is built from TRBV19 and TRBJ1-5; 8 bases fit TRBD1. The ends lost 3 bases at V and 7 bases at J; junction bases unmatched: 8. CDR1 and CDR2 from the germline V gene are LNHDA and SQIVND (reference sequence). This CDR3 is built from 15 residues.

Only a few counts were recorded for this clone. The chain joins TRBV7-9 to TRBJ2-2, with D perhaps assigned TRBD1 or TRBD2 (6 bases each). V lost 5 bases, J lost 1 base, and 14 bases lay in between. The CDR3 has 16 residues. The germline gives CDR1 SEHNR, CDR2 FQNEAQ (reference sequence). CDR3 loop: CASSPRGAWNTGELFF. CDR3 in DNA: TGTGCCAGCAGCCCGAGGGGGGCTTGGAACACCGGGGAGCTGTTTTTT.

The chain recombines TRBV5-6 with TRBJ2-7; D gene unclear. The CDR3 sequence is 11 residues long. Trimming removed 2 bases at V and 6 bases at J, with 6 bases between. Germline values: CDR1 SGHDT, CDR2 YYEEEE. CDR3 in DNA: TGTGCCAGCAGCTTTGCGGCCGAGCAGTACTTC. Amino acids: CASSFAAEQYF. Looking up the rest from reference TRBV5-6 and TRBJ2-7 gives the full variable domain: DAGVTQSPTHLIKTRGQQVTLRCSPKSGHDTVSWYQQALGQGPQFIFQYYEEEERQRGNFPDRFSGHQFPNYSSELNVNALLLGDSALYLCASSFAAEQYFGPGTRLTVT.

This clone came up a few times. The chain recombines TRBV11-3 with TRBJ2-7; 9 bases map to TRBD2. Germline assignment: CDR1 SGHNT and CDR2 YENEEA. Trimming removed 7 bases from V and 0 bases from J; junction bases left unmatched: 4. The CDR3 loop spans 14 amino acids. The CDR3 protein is CASTERGDSYEQYF. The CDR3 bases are TGTGCCAGCACCGAGCGGGGGGACTCCTACGAGCAGTACTTC.

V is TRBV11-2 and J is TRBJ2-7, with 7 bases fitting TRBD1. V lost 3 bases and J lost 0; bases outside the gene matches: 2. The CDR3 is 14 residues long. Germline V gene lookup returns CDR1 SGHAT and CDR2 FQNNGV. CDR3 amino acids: CASSLGDSSYEQYF. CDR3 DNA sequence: TGTGCCAGCAGCTTGGGGGACAGCTCCTACGAGCAGTACTTC.

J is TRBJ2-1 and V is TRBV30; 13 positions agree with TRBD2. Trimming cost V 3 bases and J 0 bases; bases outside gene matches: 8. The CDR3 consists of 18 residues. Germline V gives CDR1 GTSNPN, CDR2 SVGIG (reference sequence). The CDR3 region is CAWRPGTSGESSYNEQFF. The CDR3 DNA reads TGTGCCTGGAGGCCCGGGACTAGCGGGGAGAGCTCCTACAATGAGCAGTTCTTC.

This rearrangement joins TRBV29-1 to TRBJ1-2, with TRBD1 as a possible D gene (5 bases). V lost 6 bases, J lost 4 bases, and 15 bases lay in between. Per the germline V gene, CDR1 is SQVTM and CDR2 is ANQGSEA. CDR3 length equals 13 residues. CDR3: CSVPRQGLYGYTF. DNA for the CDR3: TGCAGCGTGCCCCGGCAGGGCCTCTATGGCTACACCTTC.

The DNA for the CDR3 is TGTGCCAGCAGCTTACAGAACCCCTACAATGAGCAGTTCTTC. Protein product: CASSLQNPYNEQFF. The chain has TRBV7-9 and TRBJ2-1; no firm D call. The CDR3 is made up of 14 amino acids. Germline V gene data show CDR1 as SEHNR and CDR2 as FQNEAQ (reference sequence). Deletions cut 2 bases from V and 2 bases from J, with 7 bases between.

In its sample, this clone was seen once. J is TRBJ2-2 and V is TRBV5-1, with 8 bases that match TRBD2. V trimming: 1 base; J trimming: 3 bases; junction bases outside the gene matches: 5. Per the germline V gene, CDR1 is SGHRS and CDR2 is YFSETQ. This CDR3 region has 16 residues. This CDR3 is CASSLFRGGDTGELFF. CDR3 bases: TGCGCCAGCAGCTTGTTCCGGGGGGGCGACACCGGGGAGCTGTTTTTT.

The CDR3 is CASSHSGYPQSRANVLTF. The CDR3 DNA sequence: TGTGCCAGCAGCCACAGCGGTTACCCACAAAGTCGGGCCAACGTCCTGACTTTC. The chain is built from TRBV7-8 and TRBJ2-6; perhaps TRBD2 as D (5 bases). The V end was cut by 5 bases, the J end by 5 bases, with 22 bases between. Germline CDR1 is SGHVS and CDR2 is FQNEAQ. The CDR3 sequence is 18 residues long.

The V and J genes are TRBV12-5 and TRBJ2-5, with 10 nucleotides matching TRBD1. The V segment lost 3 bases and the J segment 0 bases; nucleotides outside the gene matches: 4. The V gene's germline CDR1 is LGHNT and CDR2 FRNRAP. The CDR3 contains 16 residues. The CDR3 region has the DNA TGTGCTAGTGGTTTTGGGGACAGGGGATACCAAGAGACCCAGTACTTC. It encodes CASGFGDRGYQETQYF.

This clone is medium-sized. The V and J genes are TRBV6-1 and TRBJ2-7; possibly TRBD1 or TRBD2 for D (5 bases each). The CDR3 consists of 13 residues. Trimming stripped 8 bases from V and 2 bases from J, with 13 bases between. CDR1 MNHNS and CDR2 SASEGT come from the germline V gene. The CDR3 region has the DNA TGTGCCAGCGGGGGAACAGATACCTACGAGCAGTACTTC. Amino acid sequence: CASGGTDTYEQYF.

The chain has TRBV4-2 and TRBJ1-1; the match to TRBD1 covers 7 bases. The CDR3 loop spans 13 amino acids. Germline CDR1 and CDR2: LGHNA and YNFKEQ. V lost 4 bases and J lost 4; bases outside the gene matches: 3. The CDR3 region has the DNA TGTGCCAGCAGCCCGGGACAGCGCACTGAAGCTTTCTTT. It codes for CASSPGQRTEAFF.

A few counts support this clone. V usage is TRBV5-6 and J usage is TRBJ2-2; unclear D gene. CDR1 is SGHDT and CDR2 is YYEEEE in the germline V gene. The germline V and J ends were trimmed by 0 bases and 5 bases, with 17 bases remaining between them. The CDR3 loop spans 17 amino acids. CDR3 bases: TGTGCCAGCAGCTTGGAGATAAATGTCCGTAGAACCGGGGAGCTGTTTTTT. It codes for CASSLEINVRRTGELFF. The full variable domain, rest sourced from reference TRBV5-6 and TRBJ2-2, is DAGVTQSPTHLIKTRGQQVTLRCSPKSGHDTVSWYQQALGQGPQFIFQYYEEEERQRGNFPDRFSGHQFPNYSSELNVNALLLGDSALYLCASSLEINVRRTGELFFGEGSRLTVL.

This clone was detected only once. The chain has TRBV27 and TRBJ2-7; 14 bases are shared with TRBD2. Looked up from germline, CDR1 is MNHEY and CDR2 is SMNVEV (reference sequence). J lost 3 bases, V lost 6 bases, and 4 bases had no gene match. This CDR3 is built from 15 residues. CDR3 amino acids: CASRGTSGGLYEQYF. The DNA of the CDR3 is TGTGCCAGCAGGGGGACTAGCGGGGGTCTCTACGAGCAGTACTTC.